Each of the 29 T cell receptor beta chains below was sequenced from the same sample in a study of CD8 T cells in Susac syndrome. Reverse transcription of about 0.5 to 1 ug RNA used random hexamers. TCRdb ran MiXCR on the immunoSEQ multiplex PCR reads and lists one entry per CDR3 protein. Seen here are about 66,000 distinct CDR3 sequences, around 96% observed once, and the top ten hold around 0.61%. Sequenced sample: CD8+ T cells from PBMCs. The receptors were gathered from a human donor with multiple sclerosis.

This chain links TRBV29-1 with TRBJ2-3; 7 bases match TRBD2. Germline V CDR1 and CDR2: SQVTM, ANQGSEA. The CDR3 consists of 13 residues. The V and J ends lost 7 bases and 0 bases, in that order; junction bases with no gene match: 4. CDR3 residues: CSDRGESTDTQYF. The CDR3 DNA follows: TGCAGCGACCGGGGGGAAAGCACAGATACGCAGTATTTT.

The chain joins TRBV13 to TRBJ2-1; 8 bases align to TRBD2. This CDR3 comprises 13 residues. Germline-derived CDR1 and CDR2 are PRHDT and FYEKMQ (reference sequence). V trimming: 8 bases; J trimming: 7 bases; junction bases outside the gene matches: 7. This chain's CDR3 is CASRGLGGNEQFF. The CDR3 nucleotides read TGTGCCAGCCGGGGACTAGGGGGTAATGAGCAGTTCTTC.

The chain combines TRBV7-8 with TRBJ1-5; no firm D call. The CDR3 runs to 14 residues. Deletions cut 2 bases from V and 3 bases from J, with 8 bases between. Germline V gene data show CDR1 as SGHVS and CDR2 as FQNEAQ. The CDR3 loop is CASSLPGINQPQHF. CDR3 DNA sequence: TGTGCCAGCAGCTTACCGGGCATCAATCAGCCCCAGCATTTT. The whole variable domain, remainder taken from reference TRBV7-8 and TRBJ1-5, is GAGVSQSPRYKVAKRGQDVALRCDPISGHVSLFWYQQALGQGPEFLTYFQNEAQLDKSGLPSDRFFAERPEGSVSTLKIQRTQQEDSAVYLCASSLPGINQPQHFGDGTRLSIL.

The chain recombines TRBV20-1 with TRBJ2-7; weak D call: TRBD2 (5 bases). Germline V CDR1 and CDR2: DFQATT, SNEGSKA (reference sequence). V lost 4 bases to trimming and J lost 3 bases, with 19 bases between them. This CDR3 comprises 15 residues. The CDR3 protein is CSATTLGPAGYEQYF. The CDR3 DNA reads as TGCAGTGCTACCACTCTAGGCCCCGCGGGCTACGAGCAGTACTTC.

The CDR3 is CASTGPGKYSSYEQYF. In nucleotides, the CDR3 is TGTGCCAGCACTGGCCCGGGGAAATACTCTTCCTACGAGCAGTACTTC. The chain carries TRBV27 and TRBJ2-7; possible D gene TRBD2, 5 bases. The ends were cut back, 7 bases at V and 1 base at J, with 20 bases in the middle. Germline loops: CDR1 MNHEY, CDR2 SMNVEV (reference sequence). The CDR3 consists of 16 residues.

DNA for the CDR3: TGTGCCTGGAACCAACCCCCGAGAGAAGAAGCTTTCTTT. It codes for CAWNQPPREEAFF. The chain couples TRBV30 to TRBJ1-1; no clear D. Germline values: CDR1 GTSNPN, CDR2 SVGIG (reference sequence). The CDR3 has 13 amino acids. V was clipped by 4 bases and J by 8 bases, with 17 bases between them. The whole variable domain, remainder taken from reference TRBV30 and TRBJ1-1, is SQTIHQWPATLVQPVGSPLSLECTVEGTSNPNLYWYRQAAGRGLQLLFYSVGIGQISSEVPQNLSASRPQDRQFILSSKKLLLSDSGFYLCAWNQPPREEAFFGQGTRLTVV.

The chain joins TRBV7-9 to TRBJ2-1; D possibly matches TRBD1 or TRBD2 (6 bases each). Between the trimmed V and J ends, which lost 5 bases and 8 bases, there was a span of 10 bases. This CDR3 is 12 amino acids long. In germline, CDR1 is SEHNR, CDR2 FQNEAQ (reference sequence). CDR3 sequence: CASSLRGHEQFF. CDR3 sequence (DNA): TGTGCCAGCAGCCTTCGGGGGCATGAGCAGTTCTTC.

The genes are TRBV20-1 and TRBJ1-5, with a tentative D call TRBD1 (5 bases). The germline V and J ends were trimmed by 5 bases and 2 bases, with 22 bases remaining between them. Germline CDR1 is DFQATT and CDR2 is SNEGSKA (reference sequence). There are 17 residues in the CDR3. The CDR3 protein is CSASRRDGGEGNQPQHF. CDR3 DNA: TGCAGTGCTTCCCGACGCGATGGGGGGGAAGGCAATCAGCCCCAGCATTTT.

The rearrangement uses TRBV11-1 and TRBJ2-1, with D hard to call. Deletions cut 1 base from V and 3 bases from J, with 13 bases between. CDR1 is SGHAT and CDR2 is FQDESV in the germline V gene (reference sequence). CDR3 length: 16 amino acids. The DNA of the CDR3 is TGTGCCAGCAGCTTAGGGGGTCTAGTCCTCTACAATGAGCAGTTCTTC. Its protein product is CASSLGGLVLYNEQFF.

This sequence joins TRBV19 and TRBJ2-1; D may be TRBD2 (5 bases). Trimming stripped 9 bases from V and 3 bases from J, with 6 bases between. This CDR3 has 11 residues. Per germline, CDR1 LNHDA and CDR2 SQIVND (reference sequence). CDR3: CASGNYNEQFF. CDR3 sequence (DNA): TGTGCCAGCGGGAACTACAATGAGCAGTTCTTC.

The chain links TRBV4-1 to TRBJ1-5; D is undetermined. The germline V gene has CDR1 MGHRA and CDR2 YSYEKL. The CDR3 is made up of 16 amino acids. Trimming left V 3 bases short and J 9 bases short, with 21 bases between. The CDR3 here is CASSQRFRKLSPPQHF. CDR3 nucleotides: TGCGCCAGCAGCCAGCGCTTCAGGAAATTGAGTCCGCCCCAGCATTTT.

J is TRBJ2-3 and V is TRBV12-3 or TRBV12-4, with D perhaps matching TRBD2 (6 bases). The V end was cut by 4 bases, the J end by 1 base, with 9 bases between. This CDR3 has 14 residues. Here the CDR3 reads CASSSGGRTDTQYF. The CDR3 coding sequence is TGTGCCAGCAGTTCCGGGGGTCGCACAGATACGCAGTATTTT.

The CDR3: CASSLGGERINNEQFF. For the CDR3, the DNA is TGTGCCAGCAGTTTAGGGGGGGAAAGGATTAACAATGAGCAGTTCTTC. The chain combines TRBV28 with TRBJ2-1; 7 nucleotides match TRBD2. The J segment lost 5 bases and the V segment lost 2 bases, leaving 9 bases of the junction unmatched. From germline, CDR1 is MDHEN and CDR2 SYDVKM. This CDR3 comprises 16 residues.

The genes are TRBV7-9 and TRBJ2-1; no clear D gene. The CDR3 runs 13 residues. V lost 3 bases and J 12 bases, leaving 15 bases between the germline ends. Per the germline V gene, CDR1 is SEHNR and CDR2 is FQNEAQ (reference sequence). CDR3: CASSFSWYRLQFF. As DNA, the CDR3 is TGTGCCAGCAGCTTCTCGTGGTATAGGCTGCAGTTCTTC.

In DNA form, the CDR3 reads TGCAGCACCCAAGGGCATCAGACCATAGCTAACTATGGCTACACCTTC. Translating it yields CSTQGHQTIANYGYTF. The chain has TRBV29-1 and TRBJ1-2; D is unresolved. V lost 8 bases, J lost 0 bases, and 22 bases lay in between. CDR1 is SQVTM and CDR2 is ANQGSEA in the germline V gene. This CDR3 has 16 residues. The whole variable domain, remainder taken from reference TRBV29-1 and TRBJ1-2, is SAVISQKPSRDICQRGTSLTIQCQVDSQVTMMFWYRQQPGQSLTLIATANQGSEATYESGFVIDKFPISRPNLTFSTLTVSNMSPEDSSIYLCSTQGHQTIANYGYTFGSGTRLTVV.

The J gene is TRBJ2-3, the V gene TRBV9; TRBD2 might be the D (6 bases). This CDR3 spans 14 amino acids. The V and J ends lost 3 bases and 1 base respectively, with 9 bases between them. Germline V gives CDR1 SGDLS, CDR2 YYNGEE. The CDR3 loop is CASSEASGTDTQYF. CDR3 DNA sequence: TGTGCCAGCAGCGAGGCTAGCGGCACAGATACGCAGTATTTT. The full variable domain, with the rest looked up from reference TRBV9 and TRBJ2-3, is DSGVTQTPKHLITATGQRVTLRCSPRSGDLSVYWYQQSLDQGLQFLIQYYNGEERAKGNILERFSAQQFPDLHSELNLSSLELGDSALYFCASSEASGTDTQYFGPGTRLTVL.

V is TRBV6-5 and J is TRBJ2-1, with a tentative D call TRBD1 (6 bases). V was shortened by 0 bases and J by 2 bases, with 17 bases between the two germline ends. The CDR3 has 18 amino acids. Germline-derived CDR1 and CDR2 are MNHEY and SVGAGI. The CDR3 DNA reads TGTGCCAGCAGTTACTCTCTAGGCGACAGGACACCCTACAATGAGCAGTTCTTC. This encodes CASSYSLGDRTPYNEQFF.

The chain is built from TRBV13 and TRBJ2-3; 9 bases fit TRBD1. Germline CDR1 and CDR2: PRHDT and FYEKMQ (reference sequence). The V segment lost 3 bases and the J segment 2 bases; nucleotides outside the gene matches: 3. The CDR3 consists of 15 residues. The CDR3 DNA is TGTGCCAGCAGCTTTGGGACAGGGCCCACAGATACGCAGTATTTT. Encoded protein: CASSFGTGPTDTQYF.

The chain recombines TRBV7-9 with TRBJ2-1; 8 bases line up with TRBD2. V was clipped by 7 bases and J by 3 bases; unmatched bases: 5. The V gene's germline CDR1 is SEHNR and CDR2 FQNEAQ (reference sequence). The CDR3 totals 14 residues. The CDR3 sequence is CASTQGTSYNEQFF. The CDR3 DNA follows: TGTGCCAGCACCCAAGGGACTAGCTACAATGAGCAGTTCTTC.

This rearrangement joins TRBV20-1 to TRBJ2-7; TRBD2 matches 11 bases. The CDR3 covers 16 residues. Germline-derived CDR1 and CDR2 are DFQATT and SNEGSKA (reference sequence). The junction had 7 bases not matched to a gene; V was cut back by 3 bases and J by 0 bases. The CDR3 region has the DNA TGCAGTGCTAGTCCTAGCGGGAGGCCCAGCTCCTACGAGCAGTACTTC. Its translation is CSASPSGRPSSYEQYF.

This chain connects TRBV3-1 to TRBJ1-1, with 9 bases aligning to TRBD1. This CDR3 comprises 13 residues. Germline loops: CDR1 LGHDT, CDR2 YNNKEL (reference sequence). V gave up 4 bases and J gave up 7 bases; unmatched junction bases: 4. DNA for the CDR3: TGTGCCAGCAGCCTGGGGACAGGGATTGAAGCTTTCTTT. Translation gives CASSLGTGIEAFF.

The genes are TRBV4-2 and TRBJ1-5, with D possibly being TRBD1 (6 bases). Germline V gives CDR1 LGHNA, CDR2 YNFKEQ. The CDR3 totals 12 residues. V was cut by 6 bases and J by 4 bases, with 7 bases left in between. The CDR3 here is CASSRGNQPQHF. The CDR3 region has the DNA TGTGCCAGCAGTAGGGGGAATCAGCCCCAGCATTTT.

The rearrangement joins TRBV28 to TRBJ1-2, with 11 bases that match TRBD1. The CDR3 sequence is 16 residues long. Germline trimming cut 5 bases from V and 7 bases from J; bases unmatched to any gene: 12. Germline loops: CDR1 MDHEN, CDR2 SYDVKM. The CDR3 DNA reads TGTGCCAGCAGTCTCCCCGGACAGGGGGCTTTGAGTGGCTACACCTTC. This encodes CASSLPGQGALSGYTF.

This rearrangement joins TRBV20-1 to TRBJ2-1; 11 bases fit TRBD2. With 6 bases clipped from V and 4 bases from J, the junction kept 11 bases outside the gene matches. In germline, CDR1 is DFQATT, CDR2 SNEGSKA (reference sequence). This CDR3 is built from 16 residues. The chain's CDR3 is CSAKALAGGMYNEQFF. The CDR3 nucleotides read TGCAGTGCGAAAGCCTTAGCGGGAGGGATGTACAATGAGCAGTTCTTC.

The gene calls are TRBV19 and TRBJ1-1; the D gene is possibly TRBD1 (6 bases). The CDR3 contains 13 residues. The germline V gene encodes CDR1 LNHDA and CDR2 SQIVND (reference sequence). Trimming took 6 bases from V and 6 from J, leaving 14 bases between them. CDR3 in amino acids: CASRTRGVAEAFF. The DNA for the CDR3 is TGTGCCAGTAGAACCAGGGGAGTAGCTGAAGCTTTCTTT.

This chain connects TRBV13 to TRBJ2-1; the match to TRBD1 covers 12 bases. Germline-derived CDR1 and CDR2 are PRHDT and FYEKMQ (reference sequence). With 5 bases clipped from V and 7 bases from J, the junction kept 6 bases outside the gene matches. The CDR3 totals 15 residues. Written as DNA, the CDR3 is TGTGCCAGCAGCCGGGGACAGGGGGCAAAGAATGAGCAGTTCTTC. Translated, it gives CASSRGQGAKNEQFF.

V usage is TRBV29-1 and J usage is TRBJ2-1; 8 bases fit TRBD2. Germline V gene data show CDR1 as SQVTM and CDR2 as ANQGSEA. V lost 7 bases to trimming and J lost 6 bases; unmatched junction nucleotides: 11. The CDR3 has 14 amino acids. The CDR3 nucleotides are TGCAGCGCAACCCTAGCGGGCATACCCAATGAGCAGTTCTTC. It encodes CSATLAGIPNEQFF.

The rearrangement joins TRBV27 to TRBJ1-2; no firm D call. Germline lookup yields CDR1 MNHEY and CDR2 SMNVEV (reference sequence). V lost 4 bases, J lost 4 bases, and 16 bases lay in between. This CDR3 comprises 15 residues. Here the CDR3 DNA reads TGTGCCAGCAGTTCAAGCCTCGACCTCACCTATGGCTACACCTTC. This gives the protein CASSSSLDLTYGYTF.

The chain is built from TRBV28 and TRBJ2-3; weak D call: TRBD1 (5 bases). Per the germline V gene, CDR1 is MDHEN and CDR2 is SYDVKM. V gave up 8 bases and J gave up 13 bases, with 19 bases separating them. The CDR3 contains 12 residues. The CDR3 here is CASRARAPWEYF. The CDR3 nucleotides are TGTGCCAGCCGCGCCAGGGCCCCTTGGGAGTATTTT.